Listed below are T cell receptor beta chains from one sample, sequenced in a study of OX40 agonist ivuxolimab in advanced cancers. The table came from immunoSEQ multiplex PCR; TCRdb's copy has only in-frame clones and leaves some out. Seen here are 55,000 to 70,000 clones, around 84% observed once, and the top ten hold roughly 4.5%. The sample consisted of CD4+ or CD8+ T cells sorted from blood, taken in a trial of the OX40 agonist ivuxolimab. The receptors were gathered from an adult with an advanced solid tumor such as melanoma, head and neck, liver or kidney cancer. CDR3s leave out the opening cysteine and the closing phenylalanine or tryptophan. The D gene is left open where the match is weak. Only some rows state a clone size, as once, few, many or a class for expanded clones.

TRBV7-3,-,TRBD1,ASSRGGQGSEQF
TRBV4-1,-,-,ASSQTGSYNEQF
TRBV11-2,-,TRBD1,ASTGTGSRYNEQF
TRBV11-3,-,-,ASRAGHSYEQY
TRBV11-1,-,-,ASRLQEGNEQF
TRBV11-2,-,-,ASSYEGTAQETQY
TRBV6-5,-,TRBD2,ASSYSMLAVPY
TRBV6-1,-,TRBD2,AILSGTSRYEQY
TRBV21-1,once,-,ASSKGPSGRATDTQY
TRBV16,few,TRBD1,ASSHSRDRGHGYT
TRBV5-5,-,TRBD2,ASSPRDYQFEQY
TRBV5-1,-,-,ASSLRGHSYEQY
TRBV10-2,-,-,ASSALAYNEQF
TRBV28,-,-,ASHTTGYSNQPQH
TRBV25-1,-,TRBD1,ASSSDRAQETQY
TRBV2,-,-,ASSEGWDSGELF
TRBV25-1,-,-,ASSAPLGNEQF
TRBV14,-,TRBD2,ASSQEYASGIHNEQF
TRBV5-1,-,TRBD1,ASSYPWGQTNTGELF
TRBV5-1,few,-,ASSSRNNGDTQY
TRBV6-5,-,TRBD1,ASSSTGGVYGYT
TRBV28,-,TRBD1,ASSPLRGQGIDQPQH
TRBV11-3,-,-,ASSLGQNTEAF
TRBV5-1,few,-,ASSLLSGTYGYT
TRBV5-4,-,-,ASRRESGANVLT
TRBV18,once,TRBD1,ASSPGTGNEQY
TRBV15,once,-,ATSRDLAEETQY
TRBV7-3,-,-,ASSLGEKQY
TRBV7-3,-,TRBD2,ASSLVGGPSDEQF
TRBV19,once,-,ASSKTSTNEKLF
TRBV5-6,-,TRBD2,ASSPGLADADTQY
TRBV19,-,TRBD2,ASSKTSGDYEQY
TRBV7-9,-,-,ASSFSSYNSPLH
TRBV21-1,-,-,ASSKPSDRGSVYEQY
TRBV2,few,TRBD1,ASSGDSYNEQF
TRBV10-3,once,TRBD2,AISESNRLAGEGEQY
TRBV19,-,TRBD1,ASSRGQGEIQETQY
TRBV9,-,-,ASSTEGLHYNEQF
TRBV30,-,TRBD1,AWNHQWGTDEKLF
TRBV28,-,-,ASSRTYGNYGYT
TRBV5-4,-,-,ASSLDSRETQY
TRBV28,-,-,ASSYGADNYGYT
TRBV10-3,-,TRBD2,AISAGLAGGLAEQF